This T cell receptor (beta chain) was profiled in a study of cytomegalovirus exposure and HLA in healthy donors. It was with 60 Vbeta and 13 Jbeta primers that the PCR ran. Generated by immunoSEQ multiplex PCR, the TCRdb table keeps only in-frame clones and is missing some. Counted here are more than 85,000 clones, about 16% occurring once; the ten biggest clones make up around 0.83%. This CDR3 has 16 amino acids. Germline V gene sequence: CDR1 MNHEY, CDR2 SMNVEV (reference sequence). Trimming took 5 bases from V and 4 from J, leaving 18 bases between them. This sequence joins TRBV27 and TRBJ1-5, with a tentative D call TRBD1 (5 bases). The source material was PBMCs. The clonotype comes from a female donor in good health and CMV-seronegative. The CDR3 DNA is TGTGCCAGCAGTCCCTTCCCTACAGGCCTAAATCAGCCCCAGCATTTT. It codes for CASSPFPTGLNQPQHF.